This T cell receptor beta chain was recovered during a study of blood T cell repertoires in COVID-19. CDR3 length: 17 amino acids. V gave up 2 bases and J gave up 3 bases, with 19 bases separating them. From germline, CDR1 is LNHDA and CDR2 SQIVND (reference sequence). Measured with immunoSEQ multiplex PCR; TCRdb has only the in-frame clones, and not every one. The repertoire holds approximately 170,000 clones, with roughly nine tenths as singletons. This clonotype was sampled from a woman aged 70-85 years with acute or convalescent COVID-19. The chain recombines TRBV19 with TRBJ1-2, with D possibly matching TRBD1 (5 bases). The sample comprised peripheral blood. The CDR3 is CASSIFGRAPSYYGYTF. The CDR3 nucleotides are TGTGCCAGTAGTATATTTGGCAGGGCGCCCTCTTACTATGGCTACACCTTC.